Listed here are 17 T cell receptor beta chains from one sample, sequenced in a study of cytomegalovirus exposure and HLA in healthy donors. This table comes from immunoSEQ multiplex PCR, and its TCRdb copy is limited to in-frame clones, with some not included. The repertoire holds around 150,000 clones, with 86% as singletons. The sequenced sample consisted of PBMCs. Source of these receptors: a woman in her twenties or thirties in good health and CMV-seronegative.

The chain has TRBV9 and TRBJ1-1; unclear D gene. Trimming removed 2 bases from V and 6 bases from J, with 17 bases in between. Germline CDR1 and CDR2: SGDLS and YYNGEE. This CDR3 region has 15 residues. The CDR3 nucleotides read TGTGCCAGCAGCGTCGTTGGCAGTTCTGGCTCTGAAGCTTTCTTT. Residues: CASSVVGSSGSEAFF.

Worth noting for this clone: The sample contains more than one DNA sequence encoding this CDR3. V usage is TRBV7-8 and J usage is TRBJ2-7; the D is unclear. Germline V gene lookup returns CDR1 SGHVS and CDR2 FQNEAQ. The V end lost 0 bases, the J end lost 1 base, and 7 bases lay between the germline ends. The CDR3 runs 14 residues. The CDR3 spells CASSLAPSSYEQYF. DNA for the CDR3: TGTGCCAGCAGCTTAGCTCCCAGTTCCTACGAGCAGTACTTC.

The CDR3 here is CASSFTQVNEQYF. Written as DNA, the CDR3 is TGTGCCAGCAGTTTCACTCAGGTAAACGAGCAGTACTTC. The genes are TRBV28 and TRBJ2-7; D ambiguous. The CDR3 consists of 13 residues. The germline CDR1 and CDR2 sequences are MDHEN and SYDVKM. The V end lost 3 bases, the J end lost 5 bases, and 11 bases lay between the germline ends.

This rearrangement joins TRBV29-1 to TRBJ1-1; unclear D gene. V was cut by 6 bases and J by 6 bases, with 8 bases left in between. This CDR3 region has 10 residues. Germline CDR1 SQVTM, CDR2 ANQGSEA. The CDR3 region is CSVLTAEAFF. The CDR3 DNA reads TGCAGCGTCCTGACCGCTGAAGCTTTCTTT. Supplemented by reference TRBV29-1 and TRBJ1-1, the full variable domain reads SAVISQKPSRDICQRGTSLTIQCQVDSQVTMMFWYRQQPGQSLTLIATANQGSEATYESGFVIDKFPISRPNLTFSTLTVSNMSPEDSSIYLCSVLTAEAFFGQGTRLTVV.

J is TRBJ2-5 and V is TRBV7-3; 7 bases are a match to TRBD1. This CDR3 has 15 amino acids. Germline assignment: CDR1 SGHTA and CDR2 FQGTGA. V lost 2 bases to trimming and J lost 4 bases; unmatched junction nucleotides: 7. CDR3 loop: CASSLGDRGGETQYF. Written as DNA, the CDR3 is TGTGCCAGCAGCTTAGGGGACAGAGGAGGAGAGACCCAGTACTTC. The whole variable domain, remainder taken from reference TRBV7-3 and TRBJ2-5, is GAGVSQTPSNKVTEKGKYVELRCDPISGHTALYWYRQSLGQGPEFLIYFQGTGAADDSGLPNDRFFAVRPEGSVSTLKIQRTERGDSAVYLCASSLGDRGGETQYFGPGTRLLVL.

The chain carries TRBV9 and TRBJ2-2; D is possibly TRBD1 or TRBD2 (5 bases each). CDR1 is SGDLS and CDR2 is YYNGEE in the germline V gene. With 0 bases removed from V and 1 base from J, the gap between germline ends came to 16 bases. The CDR3 has 18 amino acids. This chain's CDR3 is CASSVGVVGTVNTGELFF. DNA for the CDR3: TGTGCCAGCAGCGTAGGAGTAGTCGGGACGGTGAACACCGGGGAGCTGTTTTTT.

This chain connects TRBV11-3 to TRBJ2-5, with TRBD2 matching 9 bases. Looked up from germline, CDR1 is SGHNT and CDR2 is YENEEA. The trim removed 5 bases at V and 0 bases at J, leaving 4 bases unmatched. This CDR3 is 15 amino acids long. The CDR3 protein is CASSPGLAHQETQYF. CDR3 coding DNA: TGTGCCAGCAGCCCGGGACTAGCCCACCAAGAGACCCAGTACTTC. The entire variable domain, with the rest obtained from reference TRBV11-3 and TRBJ2-5, is as follows: EAGVVQSPRYKIIEKKQPVAFWCNPISGHNTLYWYLQNLGQGPELLIRYENEEAVDDSQLPKDRFSAERLKGVDSTLKIQPAELGDSAVYLCASSPGLAHQETQYFGPGTRLLVL.

The rearrangement joins TRBV5-6 to TRBJ2-2; D possibly corresponds to TRBD1 (5 bases). There are 16 residues in the CDR3. In germline, CDR1 is SGHDT, CDR2 YYEEEE. V lost 0 bases and J lost 2, with 11 bases in between. CDR3 nucleotide sequence: TGTGCCAGCAGCTTGGGTCAGGGCTTAAACACCGGGGAGCTGTTTTTT. Encoded protein: CASSLGQGLNTGELFF.

V gene TRBV7-6 combines with J gene TRBJ2-1; D might be TRBD1 (5 bases). Germline loops: CDR1 SGHVS, CDR2 FNYEAQ. CDR3 length equals 15 residues. V shed 2 bases and J shed 6 bases, with 14 bases lying between them. CDR3 region: CASSLLGVPGNEQFF. CDR3 in DNA: TGTGCCAGCAGCTTATTAGGGGTCCCCGGCAATGAGCAGTTCTTC. Together with reference TRBV7-6 and TRBJ2-1, the CDR3 gives the full variable domain: GAGVSQSPRYKVTKRGQDVALRCDPISGHVSLYWYRQALGQGPEFLTYFNYEAQQDKSGLPNDRFSAERPEGSISTLTIQRTEQRDSAMYRCASSLLGVPGNEQFFGPGTRLTVL.

This chain uses TRBV5-4 with TRBJ2-5; possibly TRBD1 or TRBD2 for D (5 bases each). The CDR3 is 16 residues long. Trimming pared 0 bases from V and 4 bases from J, leaving 16 bases between. The germline V gene encodes CDR1 SGHNT and CDR2 YYREEE (reference sequence). CDR3 DNA: TGTGCCAGCAGCTTGGACATGCTCGGGGCCACAGAGACCCAGTACTTC. Amino acids: CASSLDMLGATETQYF. Full variable domain (missing parts from reference TRBV5-4 and TRBJ2-5): ETGVTQSPTHLIKTRGQQVTLRCSSQSGHNTVSWYQQALGQGPQFIFQYYREEENGRGNFPPRFSGLQFPNYSSELNVNALELDDSALYLCASSLDMLGATETQYFGPGTRLLVL.

The chain recombines TRBV29-1 with TRBJ1-1; D call uncertain. This CDR3 spans 12 amino acids. The ends were cut back, 2 bases at V and 5 bases at J, with 9 bases in the middle. CDR1 is SQVTM, CDR2 ANQGSEA, per germline. The CDR3, as DNA: TGCAGCGTTGAATCTGGGGAGACTGAAGCTTTCTTT. Protein: CSVESGETEAFF.

In its sample, this clone was seen a few times. The chain carries TRBV9 and TRBJ1-1, with no clear D. CDR1 is SGDLS and CDR2 is YYNGEE in the germline V gene. V lost 4 bases to trimming and J lost 0 bases, with 4 bases between them. CDR3 length equals 12 residues. This CDR3 is CASSRVNTEAFF. The CDR3 nucleotides read TGTGCCAGCAGCAGAGTGAACACTGAAGCTTTCTTT.

The chain is built from TRBV5-5 and TRBJ2-5, with 9 positions matching TRBD1. This CDR3 region has 14 residues. Trimming at V came to 0 bases and at J to 5 bases, leaving 2 bases not matched to a gene. In germline, CDR1 is SGHKS, CDR2 YYEKEE (reference sequence). The CDR3: CASSLDRGPETQYF. CDR3 DNA sequence: TGTGCCAGCAGCTTGGACAGGGGGCCGGAGACCCAGTACTTC.

The J gene is TRBJ2-2, the V gene TRBV14; D is unresolved. CDR1 is SGHDN and CDR2 is FVKESK in the germline V gene. The CDR3 loop spans 13 amino acids. V dropped 1 base and J dropped 6 bases, with 6 bases sitting between them. This CDR3 reads CASSQAGAGELFF. CDR3 DNA: TGTGCCAGCAGCCAAGCTGGGGCCGGGGAGCTGTTTTTT.

J is TRBJ2-5 and V is TRBV6-1; D remains unclear. V was clipped by 2 bases and J by 4 bases, with 11 bases between them. The CDR3 extends over 14 amino acids. The germline V gene has CDR1 MNHNS and CDR2 SASEGT. The CDR3 bases are TGTGCCAGCAGTGAATTTACAAGAGGAGAGACCCAGTACTTC. Its translation is CASSEFTRGETQYF.

The chain has TRBV7-6 and TRBJ2-3; weak D call: TRBD2 (5 bases). The CDR3 length is 14 residues. The germline CDR1 and CDR2 sequences are SGHVS and FNYEAQ. V shed 5 bases and J shed 3 bases, with 12 bases lying between them. CDR3 protein: CASSPDRGTDTQYF. The CDR3 DNA reads TGTGCCAGCAGCCCGGACCGCGGGACAGATACGCAGTATTTT. The variable domain in full, completed from reference TRBV7-6 and TRBJ2-3, reads GAGVSQSPRYKVTKRGQDVALRCDPISGHVSLYWYRQALGQGPEFLTYFNYEAQQDKSGLPNDRFSAERPEGSISTLTIQRTEQRDSAMYRCASSPDRGTDTQYFGPGTRLTVL.

This clone was counted a few times. The genes are TRBV2 and TRBJ2-7, with 9 bases that match TRBD1. The CDR3 is made up of 15 amino acids. The J segment lost 1 base and the V segment lost 6 bases, leaving 7 bases of the junction unmatched. The germline V gene has CDR1 SNHLY and CDR2 FYNNEI. Here the CDR3 reads CASSQQGARSYEQYF. The CDR3, as DNA: TGTGCCAGCAGCCAACAGGGGGCGCGGTCCTACGAGCAGTACTTC.